This T cell receptor (beta chain) comes out of a study of CD8 T cells in ankylosing spondylitis. Libraries for TCR beta were made by quantitative 5'-RACE with molecular barcodes. One entry per CDR3 protein results from TCRdb running MiXCR on the 5' RACE reads. The table lists about 440,000 distinct CDR3 sequences, 15% to 20% of them singletons. Points on this clonotype: Its antigen is unidentified.

The CDR3 loop spans 15 amino acids. After removal of 7 bases from V and 7 bases from J, the junction contained 16 bases not matched to a gene. Germline CDR1 reads MNHNS; CDR2 reads SASEGT. Study outcomes and limitations: Researchers reportedly found disease-linked clones significantly enriched in matched ankylosing spondylitis synovial fluid. A subset of motif variants has previously been described in the synovial fluid and blood of reactive arthritis. Disease-linked clones bore a CD8+ phenotype, appearing relatively rarely in peripheral blood. The study identified a TCR beta motif of under 10 highly homologous variants that appeared characteristic of ankylosing spondylitis blood.

The specimen was blood, either unsorted or a sorted T cell fraction (not recorded which). V is TRBV6-1 and J is TRBJ2-7, with 7 bases fitting TRBD2. This receptor was taken from a male donor with ankylosing spondylitis. Here the CDR3 DNA reads TGTGCCAGCAAAGAGTCCCTAGCGGCCAATGGGGAGCAGTACTTC. As protein: CASKESLAANGEQYF.